In its sample, the clone carrying this TCR beta chain was seen once. V was pared by 2 bases and J by 4 bases, with 9 bases between. The CDR3 totals 15 residues. Germline CDR1 and CDR2: SNHLY and FYNNEI. The record originates from a study of OX40 agonist ivuxolimab in advanced cancers. Assay used: immunoSEQ multiplex PCR; TCRdb lists only in-frame clones, some missing. The sample has some 83,000 clones, 90% seen once. Specimen: CD4+ or CD8+ T cells sorted from blood, collected in a trial of the OX40 agonist ivuxolimab. The chain carries TRBV2 and TRBJ1-6; D not certain. This TCR was recovered from an adult with an advanced solid tumor such as melanoma, head and neck, liver or kidney cancer. CDR3 bases: TGTGCCAGCAGTGAACGGTCAGATTATAATTCACCCCTCCACTTT. It yields the protein CASSERSDYNSPLHF. Using reference TRBV2 and TRBJ1-6 for the parts outside the CDR3, the full variable domain is EPEVTQTPSHQVTQMGQEVILRCVPISNHLYFYWYRQILGQKVEFLVSFYNNEISEKSEIFDDQFSVERPDGSNFTLKIRSTKLEDSAMYFCASSERSDYNSPLHFGNGTRLTVT.